This T cell receptor beta chain was sequenced for a study of blood T cell repertoires in COVID-19. Original handling: Amplified reference gene primers provided the basis for estimating nucleated cell counts. Sequenced by immunoSEQ multiplex PCR; TCRdb stores in-frame clones only, minus some. V and J calls and clone size are copied from that table; D and trimming were computed from the DNA. The top ten clones hold roughly 6% of a sample with some 300,000 clones, 75% to 90% of them seen once. Specimen: peripheral blood. This clonotype originated in a woman aged 45-65 years with COVID-19, enrolled during active disease.

The CDR3: CASSTRAGQGASGELFF. CDR3 in DNA: TGCGCCAGCAGTACCCGTGCAGGACAGGGGGCGTCCGGGGAGCTGTTTTTT. This chain links TRBV10-1 with TRBJ2-2; the match to TRBD1 covers 11 bases. CDR3 length equals 17 residues. Unmatched junction bases numbered 11, after V lost 5 bases and J lost 6 bases. Germline V gene data show CDR1 as WNHNN and CDR2 as SYGVQD (reference sequence).